The T cell receptor (beta chain) described here comes from a study of blood T cell repertoires in COVID-19. Overall study context: Sites in the United States, Italy and Spain provided acute and convalescent COVID-19 samples. PBMCs, B-cell-depleted T cells, or T cells provided the cDNA or gDNA that made up the material.

Sequencing was performed with immunoSEQ multiplex PCR; in TCRdb, only in-frame clones are kept and a portion is missing. The sample yields about 210,000 clones, around 80% seen once. The receptor comes from a woman between 40 and 55 years old with acute or convalescent COVID-19. What was sequenced was peripheral blood.

The CDR3 DNA sequence: TGCGCCAGCAGCCAAGTAGGGGGCGGCATCAATGAGCAGTTCTTC. It encodes CASSQVGGGINEQFF. The chain carries TRBV4-1 and TRBJ2-1; 7 bases are a match to TRBD1. Germline assignment: CDR1 MGHRA and CDR2 YSYEKL. Unmatched junction bases numbered 6, after V lost 1 base and J lost 6 bases. The CDR3 totals 15 residues.